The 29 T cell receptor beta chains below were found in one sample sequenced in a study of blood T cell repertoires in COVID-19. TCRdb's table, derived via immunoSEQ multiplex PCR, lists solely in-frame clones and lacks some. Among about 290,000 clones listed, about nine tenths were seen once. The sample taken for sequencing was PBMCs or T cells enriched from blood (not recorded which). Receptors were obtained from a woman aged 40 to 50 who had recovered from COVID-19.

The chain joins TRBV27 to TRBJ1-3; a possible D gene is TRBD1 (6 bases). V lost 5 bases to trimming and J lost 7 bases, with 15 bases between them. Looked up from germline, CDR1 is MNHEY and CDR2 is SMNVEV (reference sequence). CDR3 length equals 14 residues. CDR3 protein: CASSARGYVNTIYF. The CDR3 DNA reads TGTGCCAGCAGTGCGAGGGGGTACGTGAACACCATATATTTT.

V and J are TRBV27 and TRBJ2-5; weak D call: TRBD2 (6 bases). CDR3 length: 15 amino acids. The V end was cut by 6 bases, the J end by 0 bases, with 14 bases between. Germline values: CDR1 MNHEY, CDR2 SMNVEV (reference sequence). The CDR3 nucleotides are TGTGCCAGCAGCCGAGCACTAGCCGACCAAGAGACCCAGTACTTC. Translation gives CASSRALADQETQYF.

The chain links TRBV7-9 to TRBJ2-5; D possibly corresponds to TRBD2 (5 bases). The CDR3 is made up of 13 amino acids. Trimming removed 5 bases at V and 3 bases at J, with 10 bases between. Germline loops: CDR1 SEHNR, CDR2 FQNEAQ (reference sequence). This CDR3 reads CASSVSGKETQYF. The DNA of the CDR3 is TGTGCCAGCAGCGTAAGCGGAAAAGAGACCCAGTACTTC.

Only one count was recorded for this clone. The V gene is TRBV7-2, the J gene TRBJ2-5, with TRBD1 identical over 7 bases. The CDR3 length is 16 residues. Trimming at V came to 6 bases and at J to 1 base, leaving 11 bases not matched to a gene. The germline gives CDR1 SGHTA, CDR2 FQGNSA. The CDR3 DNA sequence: TGTGCCAGCAGTTCCCCCGGGACAGCCGTCCAAGAGACCCAGTACTTC. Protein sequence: CASSSPGTAVQETQYF.

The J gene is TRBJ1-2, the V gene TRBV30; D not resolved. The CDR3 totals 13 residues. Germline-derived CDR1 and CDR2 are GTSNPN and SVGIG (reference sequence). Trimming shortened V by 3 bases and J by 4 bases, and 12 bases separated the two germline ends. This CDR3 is CAWRAPPIYGYTF. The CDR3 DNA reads TGTGCCTGGAGGGCCCCGCCGATCTATGGCTACACCTTC.

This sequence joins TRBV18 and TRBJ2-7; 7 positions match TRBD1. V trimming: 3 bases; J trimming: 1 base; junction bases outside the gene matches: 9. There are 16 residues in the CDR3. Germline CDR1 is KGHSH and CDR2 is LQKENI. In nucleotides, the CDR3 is TGTGCCAGCTCACCCCCAGCCCCCAGGGGGTCCTACGAGCAGTACTTC. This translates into CASSPPAPRGSYEQYF.

For the CDR3, the DNA is TGTGCCAGCAGTTGGACAGGACCCAATGAGCAGTTCTTC. Translated: CASSWTGPNEQFF. This chain links TRBV2 with TRBJ2-1; 7 bases match TRBD1. Germline lookup yields CDR1 SNHLY and CDR2 FYNNEI. This CDR3 is 13 amino acids long. Unmatched junction bases numbered 4, after V lost 5 bases and J lost 6 bases.

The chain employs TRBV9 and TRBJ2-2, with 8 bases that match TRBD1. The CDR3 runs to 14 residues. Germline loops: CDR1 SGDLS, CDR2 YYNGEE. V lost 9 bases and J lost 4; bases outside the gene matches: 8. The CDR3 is CATSQGAVTGELFF. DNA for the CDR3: TGTGCCACGTCTCAGGGGGCAGTCACCGGGGAGCTGTTTTTT.

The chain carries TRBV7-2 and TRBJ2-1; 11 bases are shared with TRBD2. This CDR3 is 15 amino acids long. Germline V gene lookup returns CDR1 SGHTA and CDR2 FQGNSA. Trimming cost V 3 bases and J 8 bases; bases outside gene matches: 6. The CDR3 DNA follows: TGTGCCAGCAGCTTTACTAGCGGGAGTCGCGATGAGCAGTTCTTC. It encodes CASSFTSGSRDEQFF. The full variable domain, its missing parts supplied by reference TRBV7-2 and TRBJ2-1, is GAGVSQSPSNKVTEKGKDVELRCDPISGHTALYWYRQSLGQGLEFLIYFQGNSAPDKSGLPSDRFSAERTGGSVSTLTIQRTQQEDSAVYLCASSFTSGSRDEQFFGPGTRLTVL.

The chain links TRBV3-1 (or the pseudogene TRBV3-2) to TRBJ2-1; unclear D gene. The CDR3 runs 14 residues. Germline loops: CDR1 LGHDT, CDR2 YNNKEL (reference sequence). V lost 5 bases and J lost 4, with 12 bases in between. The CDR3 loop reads CASSSLGSYNEQFF. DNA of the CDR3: TGTGCCAGCAGCTCCCTCGGTAGTTACAATGAGCAGTTCTTC.

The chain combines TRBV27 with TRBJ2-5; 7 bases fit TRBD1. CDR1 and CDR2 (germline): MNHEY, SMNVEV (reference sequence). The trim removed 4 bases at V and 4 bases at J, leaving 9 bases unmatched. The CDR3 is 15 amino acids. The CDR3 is CASSSRPTGVETQYF. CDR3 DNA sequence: TGTGCCAGCAGTTCCCGACCAACAGGGGTAGAGACCCAGTACTTC.

The CDR3, as DNA: TGCGCCAGCACCTTAACTGGGGGCGTAAGCACTGAAGCTTTCTTT. As protein: CASTLTGGVSTEAFF. The V call is TRBV5-1, the J call TRBJ1-1; possibly TRBD1 for D (6 bases). Per the germline V gene, CDR1 is SGHRS and CDR2 is YFSETQ. The CDR3 sequence is 15 residues long. The V gene lost 6 bases and the J gene lost 4 bases, with 19 bases spanning the gap.

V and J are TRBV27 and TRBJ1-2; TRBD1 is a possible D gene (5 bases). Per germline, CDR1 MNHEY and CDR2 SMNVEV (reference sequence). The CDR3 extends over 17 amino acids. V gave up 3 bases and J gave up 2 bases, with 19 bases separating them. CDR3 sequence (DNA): TGTGCCAGCAGTTTGGGTCGCAGGGCAGGGATAAACTATGGCTACACCTTC. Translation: CASSLGRRAGINYGYTF.

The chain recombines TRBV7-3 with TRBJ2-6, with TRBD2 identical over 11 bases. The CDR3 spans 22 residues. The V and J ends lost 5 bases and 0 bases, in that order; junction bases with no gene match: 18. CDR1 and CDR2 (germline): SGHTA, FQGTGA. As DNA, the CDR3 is TGTGCCAGCAGCCCGACCTTGGGGCTAGCGGGAGGAAAAGGCTCTGGGGCCAACGTCCTGACTTTC. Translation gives CASSPTLGLAGGKGSGANVLTF.

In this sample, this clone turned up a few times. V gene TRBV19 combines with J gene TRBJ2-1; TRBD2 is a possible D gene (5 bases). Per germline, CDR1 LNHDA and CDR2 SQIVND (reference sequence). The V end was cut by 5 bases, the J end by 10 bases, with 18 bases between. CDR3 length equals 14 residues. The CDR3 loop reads CASSSSGSTSEQFF. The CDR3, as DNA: TGTGCCAGTAGTTCTTCGGGATCCACCTCCGAGCAGTTCTTC. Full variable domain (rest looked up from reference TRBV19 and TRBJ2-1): DGGITQSPKYLFRKEGQNVTLSCEQNLNHDAMYWYRQDPGQGLRLIYYSQIVNDFQKGDIAEGYSVSREKKESFPLTVTSAQKNPTAFYLCASSSSGSTSEQFFGPGTRLTVL.

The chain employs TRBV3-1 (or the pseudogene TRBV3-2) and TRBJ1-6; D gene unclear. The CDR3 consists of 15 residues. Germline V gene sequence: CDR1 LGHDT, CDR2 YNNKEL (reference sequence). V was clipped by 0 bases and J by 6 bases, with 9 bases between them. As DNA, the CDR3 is TGTGCCAGCAGCCAAGACCCGGAGGCTAATTCACCCCTCCACTTT. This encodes CASSQDPEANSPLHF.

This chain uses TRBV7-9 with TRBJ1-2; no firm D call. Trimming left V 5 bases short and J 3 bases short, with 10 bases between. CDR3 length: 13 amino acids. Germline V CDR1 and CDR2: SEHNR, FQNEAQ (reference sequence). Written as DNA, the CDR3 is TGTGCCAGCAGCCCCCGCGGGGACTATGGCTACACCTTC. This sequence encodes CASSPRGDYGYTF.

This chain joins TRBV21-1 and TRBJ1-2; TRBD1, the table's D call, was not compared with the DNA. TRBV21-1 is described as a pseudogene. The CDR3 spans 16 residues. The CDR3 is CASSKWTHDRFYGYTF. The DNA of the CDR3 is TGTGCCAGCAGCAAATGGACCCACGACAGGTTCTATGGCTACACCTTC.

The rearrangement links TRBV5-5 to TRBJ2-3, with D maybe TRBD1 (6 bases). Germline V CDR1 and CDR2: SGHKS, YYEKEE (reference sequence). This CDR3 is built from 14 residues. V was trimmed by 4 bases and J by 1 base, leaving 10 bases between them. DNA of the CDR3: TGTGCCAGCAGCGGGGGACATCGCACAGATACGCAGTATTTT. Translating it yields CASSGGHRTDTQYF.

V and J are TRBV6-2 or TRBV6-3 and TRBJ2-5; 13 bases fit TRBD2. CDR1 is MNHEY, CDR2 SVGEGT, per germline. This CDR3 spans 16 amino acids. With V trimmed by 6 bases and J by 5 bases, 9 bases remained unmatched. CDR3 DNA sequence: TGTGCCAGCAGCCGAGGACTAGCGGGAGTTAGGGAGACCCAGTACTTC. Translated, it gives CASSRGLAGVRETQYF.

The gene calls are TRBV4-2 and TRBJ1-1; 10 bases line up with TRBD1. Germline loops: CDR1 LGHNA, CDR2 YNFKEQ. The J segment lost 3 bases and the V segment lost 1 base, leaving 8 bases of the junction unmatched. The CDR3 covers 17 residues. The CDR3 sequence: CASSQADPGTGDTEAFF. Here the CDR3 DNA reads TGTGCCAGCAGCCAAGCCGACCCCGGGACAGGGGACACTGAAGCTTTCTTT.

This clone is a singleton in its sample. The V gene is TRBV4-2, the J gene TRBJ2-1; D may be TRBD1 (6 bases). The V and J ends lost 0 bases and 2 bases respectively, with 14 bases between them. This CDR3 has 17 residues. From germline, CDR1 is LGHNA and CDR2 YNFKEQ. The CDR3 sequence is CASSQERGTSTYNEQFF. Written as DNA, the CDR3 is TGTGCCAGCAGCCAAGAAAGGGGGACAAGCACCTACAATGAGCAGTTCTTC.

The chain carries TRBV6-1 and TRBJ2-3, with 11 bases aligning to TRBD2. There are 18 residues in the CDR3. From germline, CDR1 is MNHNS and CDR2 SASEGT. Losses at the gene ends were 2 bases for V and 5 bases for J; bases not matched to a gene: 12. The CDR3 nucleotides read TGTGCCAGCAGTGAAATATTGGCTAGCGGGGGGTTGGGAGATACGCAGTATTTT. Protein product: CASSEILASGGLGDTQYF.

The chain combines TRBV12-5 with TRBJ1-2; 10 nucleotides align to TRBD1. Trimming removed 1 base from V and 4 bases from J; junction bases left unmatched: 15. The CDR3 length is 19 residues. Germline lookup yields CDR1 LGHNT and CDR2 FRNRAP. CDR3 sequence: CASGLAPGTGERFVYGYTF. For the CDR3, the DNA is TGTGCTAGTGGTTTGGCCCCCGGGACAGGGGAACGATTTGTCTATGGCTACACCTTC. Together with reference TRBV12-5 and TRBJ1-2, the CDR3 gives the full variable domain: DARVTQTPRHKVTEMGQEVTMRCQPILGHNTVFWYRQTMMQGLELLAYFRNRAPLDDSGMPKDRFSAEMPDATLATLKIQPSEPRDSAVYFCASGLAPGTGERFVYGYTFGSGTRLTVV.

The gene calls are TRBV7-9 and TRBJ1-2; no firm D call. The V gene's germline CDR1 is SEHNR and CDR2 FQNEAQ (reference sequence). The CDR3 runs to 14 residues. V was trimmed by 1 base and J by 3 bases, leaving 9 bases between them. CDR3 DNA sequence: TGTGCCAGCAGCTTAGTGGCCAGCGACTATGGCTACACCTTC. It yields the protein CASSLVASDYGYTF.

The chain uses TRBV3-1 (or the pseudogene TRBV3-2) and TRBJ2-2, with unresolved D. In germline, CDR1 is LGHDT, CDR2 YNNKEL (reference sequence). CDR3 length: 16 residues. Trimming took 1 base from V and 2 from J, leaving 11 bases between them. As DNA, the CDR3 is TGTGCCAGCAGCCAAGGCCACTACCTAAACACCGGGGAGCTGTTTTTT. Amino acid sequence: CASSQGHYLNTGELFF.

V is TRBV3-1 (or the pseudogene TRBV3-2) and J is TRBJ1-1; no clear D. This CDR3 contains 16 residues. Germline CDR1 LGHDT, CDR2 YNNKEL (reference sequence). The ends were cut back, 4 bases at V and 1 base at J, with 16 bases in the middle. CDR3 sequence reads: CASSRLGEGPNTEAFF. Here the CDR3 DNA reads TGTGCCAGCAGCCGCCTTGGGGAGGGTCCGAACACTGAAGCTTTCTTT.

This CDR3 reads CASSIASREGPETQYF. Written as DNA, the CDR3 is TGTGCCAGTAGTATAGCATCCCGGGAGGGCCCAGAGACCCAGTACTTC. This rearrangement joins TRBV19 to TRBJ2-5, with TRBD2 matching over 8 bases. Germline trimming cut 1 base from V and 4 bases from J; bases unmatched to any gene: 8. Per germline, CDR1 LNHDA and CDR2 SQIVND (reference sequence). The CDR3 sequence is 16 residues long.

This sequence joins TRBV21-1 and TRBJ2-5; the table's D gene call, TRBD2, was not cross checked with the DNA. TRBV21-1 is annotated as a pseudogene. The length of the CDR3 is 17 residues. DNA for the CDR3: TGTGCCAGCAGCATGGGCCTTAGCGGGAGGGCCCGGGAGACCCAGTACTTC. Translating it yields CASSMGLSGRARETQYF.